A single sample is the source of the 22 T cell receptor beta chains below, sequenced in a study of blood T cell repertoires in COVID-19. TCRdb's copy holds only in-frame clones and misses some; the assay was immunoSEQ multiplex PCR. The repertoire consists of roughly 200,000 clones, with around 80% occurring once and the leading ten covering approximately 13%. Sequencing was performed on peripheral blood. The receptors were gathered from a man in his fifties or sixties who had recovered from COVID-19.

The CDR3 region is CATSDLSTRGRGDEQFF. The DNA of the CDR3 is TGTGCCACCAGTGATTTATCGACTCGAGGGCGGGGGGATGAGCAGTTCTTC. The chain uses TRBV24-1 and TRBJ2-1, with TRBD2 matching 8 bases. Germline-derived CDR1 and CDR2 are KGHDR and SFDVKD. This CDR3 contains 17 residues. V lost 1 base to trimming and J lost 8 bases; unmatched junction nucleotides: 12.

The sample holds a few counts of this clone. The chain recombines TRBV6-5 with TRBJ1-2, with 10 bases fitting TRBD1. V shed 6 bases and J 8 bases; nucleotides not matched to a gene: 6. The V gene's germline CDR1 is MNHEY and CDR2 SVGAGI. This CDR3 is built from 13 residues. The CDR3 spells CASRGDRGNGYTF. DNA of the CDR3: TGTGCCAGCAGGGGGGACAGGGGTAACGGCTACACCTTC.

The chain uses TRBV4-1 and TRBJ2-1; the match to TRBD2 covers 7 bases. The germline gives CDR1 MGHRA, CDR2 YSYEKL. This CDR3 is built from 20 residues. V gave up 4 bases and J gave up 0 bases; unmatched junction bases: 18. The CDR3 sequence is CASSRGQDVGAGSSYNEQFF. The CDR3 nucleotides read TGCGCCAGCAGCCGGGGTCAGGATGTTGGAGCGGGGAGCTCCTACAATGAGCAGTTCTTC.

DNA for the CDR3: TGTGCCAGTAGTAACGACAGGGCTGGGGCCAACGTCCTGACTTTC. Translation: CASSNDRAGANVLTF. V usage is TRBV19 and J usage is TRBJ2-6; 7 nucleotides match TRBD1. V gave up 4 bases and J gave up 2 bases; unmatched junction bases: 2. The length of the CDR3 is 15 residues. Per germline, CDR1 LNHDA and CDR2 SQIVND (reference sequence).

This clone was seen a single time. The V gene is TRBV15, the J gene TRBJ1-6; the D gene is possibly TRBD1 (6 bases). Between the trimmed V and J ends, which lost 3 bases and 7 bases, there was a span of 13 bases. Looked up from germline, CDR1 is LNHNV and CDR2 is YYDKDF (reference sequence). The CDR3 loop spans 15 amino acids. Written as DNA, the CDR3 is TGTGCCACCAGCAGGGAGACAGGAGGCAATTCACCCCTCCACTTT. Protein sequence: CATSRETGGNSPLHF.

The chain links TRBV18 to TRBJ1-1; the D gene is possibly TRBD1 (6 bases). Trimming removed 2 bases at V and 4 bases at J, with 17 bases between. There are 16 residues in the CDR3. Germline V CDR1 and CDR2: KGHSH, LQKENI. CDR3 in DNA: TGTGCCAGCTCACCAATATCGGCGGGGGCGGGCACTGAAGCTTTCTTT. Translation gives CASSPISAGAGTEAFF.

The chain is built from TRBV29-1 and TRBJ1-5; D is ambiguous. CDR3 size: 13 residues. Trimming cost V 6 bases and J 0 bases, with 9 bases left between them. Looked up from germline, CDR1 is SQVTM and CDR2 is ANQGSEA. This CDR3 is CSVGDYSNQPQHF. As DNA, the CDR3 is TGCAGCGTCGGGGATTATAGCAATCAGCCCCAGCATTTT.

The chain uses TRBV19 and TRBJ2-1, with 8 bases fitting TRBD1. The ends lost 6 bases at V and 0 bases at J; junction bases unmatched: 4. The CDR3 has 15 residues. CDR1 and CDR2 from the germline V gene are LNHDA and SQIVND (reference sequence). CDR3 in amino acids: CASSRGQSSYNEQFF. DNA of the CDR3: TGTGCCAGTAGCAGGGGGCAAAGCTCCTACAATGAGCAGTTCTTC.

The V call is TRBV28, the J call TRBJ1-4, with 8 bases aligning to TRBD1. The trim removed 4 bases at V and 3 bases at J, leaving 7 bases unmatched. CDR3 length equals 16 residues. Germline V gene data show CDR1 as MDHEN and CDR2 as SYDVKM. The CDR3 loop is CASSSFLTGANEKLFF. The DNA for the CDR3 is TGTGCCAGCAGTTCGTTCTTGACAGGGGCTAATGAAAAACTGTTTTTT.

The chain carries TRBV4-2 and TRBJ2-5; 7 nucleotides line up with TRBD1. This CDR3 comprises 18 residues. From germline, CDR1 is LGHNA and CDR2 YNFKEQ. After removal of 1 base from V and 0 bases from J, the junction contained 11 bases not matched to a gene. The CDR3 DNA reads as TGTGCCAGCAGCCAAGGGCAAAACGACAGGGAATACCAAGAGACCCAGTACTTC. This codes for CASSQGQNDREYQETQYF.

The rearrangement links TRBV6-5 to TRBJ2-2, with 8 bases that match TRBD2. This CDR3 contains 14 residues. V gave up 5 bases and J gave up 3 bases; unmatched junction bases: 2. CDR1 is MNHEY and CDR2 is SVGAGI in the germline V gene. The CDR3 sequence: CASSRAGDTGELFF. The CDR3, as DNA: TGTGCCAGCAGTCGAGCGGGAGACACCGGGGAGCTGTTTTTT.

Remarks on this clone: Other DNA sequences in the same sample also yield this CDR3. This sequence joins TRBV6-2 or TRBV6-3 and TRBJ1-1; no firm D call. Germline V gene data show CDR1 as MNHEY and CDR2 as SVGEGT. Trimming shortened V by 2 bases and J by 0 bases, and 10 bases separated the two germline ends. The CDR3 totals 15 residues. For the CDR3, the DNA is TGTGCCAGCAGTTACCGACAAATCATGAACACTGAAGCTTTCTTT. It specifies CASSYRQIMNTEAFF.

CDR3 bases: TGTGCCAGCAGCTGGGACAGGGGGATTAGGGGCTACACCTTC. Protein: CASSWDRGIRGYTF. The genes are TRBV5-6 and TRBJ1-2, with TRBD1 identical over 11 bases. Trimming removed 3 bases from V and 8 bases from J; junction bases left unmatched: 6. CDR1 SGHDT and CDR2 YYEEEE come from the germline V gene. This CDR3 is built from 14 residues.

This clone was seen more than once but under ten times. The CDR3 protein is CASSFGTGGRNEQFF. The CDR3 region has the DNA TGTGCCAGCAGCTTTGGGACAGGGGGTCGGAATGAGCAGTTCTTC. The chain is built from TRBV5-6 and TRBJ2-1; 11 bases match TRBD1. V shed 2 bases and J 7 bases; nucleotides not matched to a gene: 5. Germline assignment: CDR1 SGHDT and CDR2 YYEEEE. The CDR3 length is 15 residues.

The J gene is TRBJ2-3, the V gene TRBV11-2; D unresolved. Trimming cost V 5 bases and J 4 bases, with 10 bases left between them. CDR3 size: 13 residues. Germline V gene data show CDR1 as SGHAT and CDR2 as FQNNGV. The DNA for the CDR3 is TGTGCCAGCAGCCATCCTAGTCCAGATACGCAGTATTTT. This encodes CASSHPSPDTQYF.

The chain links TRBV7-9 to TRBJ2-2; 9 positions match TRBD2. In germline, CDR1 is SEHNR, CDR2 FQNEAQ (reference sequence). The ends lost 5 bases at V and 1 base at J; junction bases unmatched: 2. The CDR3 has 15 amino acids. CDR3 protein: CASSRAGGNTGELFF. The CDR3 DNA is TGTGCCAGCAGCCGAGCGGGAGGGAACACCGGGGAGCTGTTTTTT. Complete variable domain (other parts from reference TRBV7-9 and TRBJ2-2): DTGVSQNPRHKITKRGQNVTFRCDPISEHNRLYWYRQTLGQGPEFLTYFQNEAQLEKSRLLSDRFSAERPKGSFSTLEIQRTEQGDSAMYLCASSRAGGNTGELFFGEGSRLTVL.

The genes are TRBV7-2 and TRBJ2-5; possible D gene TRBD2, 6 bases. The CDR3 covers 15 residues. Germline V gene lookup returns CDR1 SGHTA and CDR2 FQGNSA. V was clipped by 5 bases and J by 2 bases, with 15 bases between them. The CDR3 bases are TGTGCCAGCAGCCAAGACCGCGGGGATCAAGAGACCCAGTACTTC. Translated, it gives CASSQDRGDQETQYF.

V gene TRBV7-3 combines with J gene TRBJ2-1, with D perhaps matching TRBD2 (6 bases). The germline gives CDR1 SGHTA, CDR2 FQGTGA. V was pared by 5 bases and J by 2 bases, with 10 bases between. This CDR3 has 14 amino acids. The CDR3 region has the DNA TGTGCCAGCAGCCCGGACTATACCTACAATGAGCAGTTCTTC. This encodes CASSPDYTYNEQFF. The full variable domain, its missing parts supplied by reference TRBV7-3 and TRBJ2-1, is GAGVSQTPSNKVTEKGKYVELRCDPISGHTALYWYRQSLGQGPEFLIYFQGTGAADDSGLPNDRFFAVRPEGSVSTLKIQRTERGDSAVYLCASSPDYTYNEQFFGPGTRLTVL.

The rearrangement links TRBV3-1 (or the pseudogene TRBV3-2) to TRBJ2-2; 12 nucleotides agree with TRBD1. Trimming cost V 4 bases and J 4 bases; bases outside gene matches: 10. This CDR3 region has 18 residues. From germline, CDR1 is LGHDT and CDR2 YNNKEL (reference sequence). Here the CDR3 reads CASSRRDRGPGGTGELFF. Written as DNA, the CDR3 is TGTGCCAGCAGCCGCCGGGACAGGGGGCCAGGGGGCACCGGGGAGCTGTTTTTT.

This clone was found once. The genes are TRBV30 and TRBJ2-1; D is perhaps TRBD2 (6 bases). The CDR3 extends over 14 amino acids. Per germline, CDR1 GTSNPN and CDR2 SVGIG (reference sequence). Trimming cost V 3 bases and J 2 bases, with 11 bases left between them. This chain's CDR3 is CAWRVAATYNEQFF. The CDR3 DNA sequence: TGTGCCTGGAGGGTAGCGGCTACCTACAATGAGCAGTTCTTC.

This CDR3 is CASSVGEGYQNIQYF. The CDR3 nucleotides read TGTGCCAGCAGCGTAGGAGAGGGTTACCAAAACATTCAGTACTTC. V usage is TRBV9 and J usage is TRBJ2-4; D may be TRBD2 (5 bases). This CDR3 has 15 amino acids. The V end lost 0 bases, the J end lost 5 bases, and 12 bases lay between the germline ends. Germline V gene data show CDR1 as SGDLS and CDR2 as YYNGEE.

The chain has TRBV30 and TRBJ1-5; no firm D call. This CDR3 has 14 residues. The V gene's germline CDR1 is GTSNPN and CDR2 SVGIG (reference sequence). Trimming cost V 3 bases and J 5 bases, with 14 bases left between them. CDR3 DNA sequence: TGTGCCTGGAGGGGCCAATTCAGTCATCAGCCCCAGCATTTT. Translated, it gives CAWRGQFSHQPQHF.